These 27 T cell receptor beta chains were sequenced from one sample in a study of siplizumab effects on memory and regulatory T cells. Measured with immunoSEQ multiplex PCR; TCRdb has only the in-frame clones, and not every one. The profile shows approximately 60,000 clones, 70% to 80% of them singletons. The sequencing input was memory CD4+ T cells sorted from blood. Every receptor here comes from a human donor in good health.

This chain joins TRBV28 and TRBJ2-6; D gene ambiguous. This CDR3 region has 14 residues. Trimming stripped 8 bases from V and 3 bases from J, with 11 bases between. Germline lookup yields CDR1 MDHEN and CDR2 SYDVKM. For the CDR3, the DNA is TGTGCCAGCTACACCTCGGGTGGGGCCAACGTCCTGACTTTC. This translates into CASYTSGGANVLTF.

The chain carries TRBV19 and TRBJ1-5; D gene unclear. The V gene lost 4 bases and the J gene lost 4 bases, with 14 bases spanning the gap. The CDR3 spans 15 residues. The germline gives CDR1 LNHDA, CDR2 SQIVND (reference sequence). The chain's CDR3 is CASSTEVGSNQPQHF. CDR3 DNA: TGTGCCAGTAGTACCGAGGTCGGCTCTAATCAGCCCCAGCATTTT.

This clone was observed many times. The chain uses TRBV19 and TRBJ1-2; TRBD1 matches at 8 bases. The CDR3 consists of 14 residues. Germline trimming cut 3 bases from V and 7 bases from J; bases unmatched to any gene: 7. CDR1 and CDR2 from the germline V gene are LNHDA and SQIVND (reference sequence). The CDR3 region has the DNA TGTGCCAGTAGTATCGGGACAGGTCAGTCTGGCTACACCTTC. Translated, it gives CASSIGTGQSGYTF. The full variable domain, completed using reference TRBV19 and TRBJ1-2, is DGGITQSPKYLFRKEGQNVTLSCEQNLNHDAMYWYRQDPGQGLRLIYYSQIVNDFQKGDIAEGYSVSREKKESFPLTVTSAQKNPTAFYLCASSIGTGQSGYTFGSGTRLTVV.

DNA for the CDR3: TGCGCCAGCAGCTTGTTCGCTAGCAAGGGTGAGACCCAGTACTTC. This translates into CASSLFASKGETQYF. V and J are TRBV5-1 and TRBJ2-5; D is perhaps TRBD2 (5 bases). The V end lost 1 base, the J end lost 5 bases, and 15 bases lay between the germline ends. CDR3 length equals 15 residues. Germline assignment: CDR1 SGHRS and CDR2 YFSETQ.

DNA of the CDR3: TGTGCCAGCAGTTACGGGCAAGGGGGAACCACAGATACGCAGTATTTT. Its translation is CASSYGQGGTTDTQYF. The chain uses TRBV6-6 and TRBJ2-3, with D possibly TRBD1 on 6 matching bases. CDR1 is MNHNY, CDR2 SVGAGI, per germline (reference sequence). The CDR3 consists of 16 residues. Trimming shortened V by 2 bases and J by 2 bases, and 14 bases separated the two germline ends.

The chain uses TRBV6-4 and TRBJ2-1, with 7 bases lining up with TRBD2. The CDR3 extends over 16 amino acids. V dropped 7 bases and J dropped 7; count of bases not matched to a gene: 16. Germline V gene lookup returns CDR1 MRHNA and CDR2 SNTAGT. CDR3 loop: CASKIRGAWGGNEQFF. CDR3 sequence (DNA): TGTGCCAGCAAGATCCGGGGAGCGTGGGGAGGGAATGAGCAGTTCTTC.

This chain joins TRBV19 and TRBJ1-2; D might be TRBD1 (6 bases). The CDR3 consists of 13 residues. With 6 bases removed from V and 1 base from J, the gap between germline ends came to 9 bases. Germline V CDR1 and CDR2: LNHDA, SQIVND (reference sequence). CDR3 in DNA: TGTGCCAGTAGGGACAGAAATAACTATGGCTACACCTTC. This codes for CASRDRNNYGYTF.

V and J are TRBV29-1 and TRBJ1-4; D is unresolved. Germline CDR1 is SQVTM and CDR2 is ANQGSEA. The V end lost 6 bases, the J end lost 8 bases, and 16 bases lay between the germline ends. CDR3 length: 13 residues. This CDR3 is CSVASVEREKLFF. In DNA, the CDR3 is TGCAGCGTGGCGTCGGTCGAAAGGGAAAAACTGTTTTTT.

The chain recombines TRBV7-2 with TRBJ2-2, with D unclear. Germline V gene lookup returns CDR1 SGHTA and CDR2 FQGNSA. Deletions cut 1 base from V and 0 bases from J, with 15 bases between. The CDR3 contains 18 residues. The CDR3 protein is CASSLVSRVRTNTGELFF. CDR3 DNA sequence: TGTGCCAGCAGCTTAGTTTCAAGAGTGAGAACGAACACCGGGGAGCTGTTTTTT.

The rearrangement joins TRBV30 to TRBJ2-3; no clear D gene. V lost 0 bases to trimming and J lost 1 base, with 2 bases between them. The CDR3 is made up of 12 amino acids. Per the germline V gene, CDR1 is GTSNPN and CDR2 is SVGIG (reference sequence). CDR3 sequence: CAWSVGTDTQYF. The CDR3 coding sequence is TGTGCCTGGAGTGTCGGCACAGATACGCAGTATTTT.

V usage is TRBV21-1 and J usage is TRBJ1-4; the table's D call TRBD1 went unverified against the DNA. TRBV21-1 is a recognized pseudogene. There are 14 residues in the CDR3. The CDR3 region is CASSKRTGNEKLFF. CDR3 nucleotide sequence: TGTGCCAGCAGCAAAAGGACAGGGAATGAAAAACTGTTTTTT.

In this sample, this clone turned up a few times. Compared with germline, one end of the junction differs, possibly owing to a read error. The CDR3, as DNA: TGCGCCAGCAGTCAATCGAGGGCCCGGACACGGAGCTTC. It is translated as CASSQSRARTRSF. J is TRBJ2-7 and V is TRBV23-1; tentatively, D is TRBD1 or TRBD2 (5 bases each). TRBV23-1 has ORF status, its function being uncertain. The CDR3 contains 13 residues.

The chain carries TRBV7-9 and TRBJ2-3; TRBD2 aligns across 14 bases. This CDR3 is built from 16 residues. Germline V gene lookup returns CDR1 SEHNR and CDR2 FQNEAQ (reference sequence). The V gene end was trimmed by 5 bases and the J gene end by 4 bases; junction bases not matched to a gene: 5. CDR3 loop: CASSPRLAGGADTQYF. CDR3 bases: TGTGCCAGCAGCCCTAGACTAGCGGGGGGGGCAGATACGCAGTATTTT.

This clone appeared a single time. This chain links TRBV27 with TRBJ2-7; 7 nucleotides align to TRBD1. V lost 2 bases to trimming and J lost 4 bases; unmatched junction nucleotides: 8. This CDR3 contains 15 residues. Per the germline V gene, CDR1 is MNHEY and CDR2 is SMNVEV (reference sequence). The CDR3 region is CASSLVGTASYEQYF. For the CDR3, the DNA is TGTGCCAGCAGTTTAGTTGGGACAGCCTCTTACGAGCAGTACTTC.

The V call is TRBV4-3, the J call TRBJ1-1; 8 positions match TRBD1. Germline assignment: CDR1 LGHNA and CDR2 YSLEER. This CDR3 has 14 amino acids. V gave up 4 bases and J gave up 4 bases; unmatched junction bases: 5. This chain's CDR3 is CASSPGQATTEAFF. The CDR3 DNA reads TGCGCCAGCAGCCCGGGACAGGCCACCACTGAAGCTTTCTTT.

This clone was seen just once. This chain connects TRBV28 to TRBJ1-1; D is unresolved. The length of the CDR3 is 12 residues. Deletions cut 5 bases from V and 5 bases from J, with 9 bases between. The V gene's germline CDR1 is MDHEN and CDR2 SYDVKM. The CDR3 reads CASSIQRTEAFF. In nucleotides, the CDR3 is TGTGCCAGCAGTATACAGCGGACTGAAGCTTTCTTT.

V is TRBV9 and J is TRBJ1-5, with D possibly matching TRBD1 (6 bases). The CDR3 has 15 residues. Germline CDR1 and CDR2: SGDLS and YYNGEE. V was clipped by 3 bases and J by 4 bases, with 14 bases between them. The CDR3 nucleotides read TGTGCCAGCAGCGCTTCCTCGGGGGCTAATCAGCCCCAGCATTTT. Its protein is CASSASSGANQPQHF.

The rearrangement links TRBV4-2 to TRBJ1-1; D call uncertain. The CDR3 runs 13 residues. Trimming shortened V by 1 base and J by 1 base, and 4 bases separated the two germline ends. The germline V gene encodes CDR1 LGHNA and CDR2 YNFKEQ. The CDR3 DNA reads as TGTGCCAGCAGCCAAGCGGGGAACACTGAAGCTTTCTTT. Its translation is CASSQAGNTEAFF.

This clone was observed a handful of times. This chain links TRBV28 with TRBJ2-7, with no clear D. The CDR3 extends over 10 amino acids. Germline assignment: CDR1 MDHEN and CDR2 SYDVKM. Trimming removed 4 bases from V and 6 bases from J, with 4 bases in between. For the CDR3, the DNA is TGTGCCAGCAGTTACGGCGAGCAGTACTTC. This translates into CASSYGEQYF.

The chain carries TRBV19 and TRBJ1-1; TRBD1 matches at 7 bases. Germline trimming cut 2 bases from V and 5 bases from J; bases unmatched to any gene: 5. The germline V gene has CDR1 LNHDA and CDR2 SQIVND (reference sequence). This CDR3 has 14 amino acids. CDR3 region: CASSITQGDTEAFF. DNA of the CDR3: TGTGCCAGTAGTATAACGCAGGGGGATACTGAAGCTTTCTTT.

V gene TRBV30 combines with J gene TRBJ2-6, with 8 bases that match TRBD1. V shed 3 bases and J 6 bases; nucleotides not matched to a gene: 7. The CDR3 totals 15 residues. The V gene's germline CDR1 is GTSNPN and CDR2 SVGIG (reference sequence). CDR3 loop: CAWRGQGAQANVLTF. The CDR3 DNA sequence: TGTGCCTGGAGGGGCCAGGGGGCGCAGGCCAACGTCCTGACTTTC.

This clone was detected only a few times. V is TRBV7-6 and J is TRBJ1-2, with D tentatively TRBD1 (6 bases). Germline V gives CDR1 SGHVS, CDR2 FNYEAQ. V was pared by 1 base and J by 8 bases, with 14 bases between. The CDR3 sequence is 14 residues long. CDR3 bases: TGTGCCAGCAGCTTAGAACCGGGGGCGCAAGGCTACACCTTC. Translated, it gives CASSLEPGAQGYTF.

V and J are TRBV10-3 and TRBJ2-5, with D hard to call. The CDR3 totals 14 residues. V was cut by 0 bases and J by 5 bases, with 10 bases left in between. The germline CDR1 and CDR2 sequences are ENHRY and SYGVKD. The DNA for the CDR3 is TGTGCCATCAGTGAGTCGACTGGGCGGGAGACCCAGTACTTC. Protein sequence: CAISESTGRETQYF.

This rearrangement joins TRBV10-2 to TRBJ2-5; no reliable D call. With 5 bases removed from V and 1 base from J, the gap between germline ends came to 11 bases. The CDR3 loop spans 14 amino acids. Germline CDR1 is WSHSY and CDR2 is SAAADI. In DNA form, the CDR3 reads TGCGCCAGCAGTACCGGACGGAGCCAAGAGACCCAGTACTTC. Its translation is CASSTGRSQETQYF.

This chain's CDR3 is CASKGSVAPTDTQYF. In DNA form, the CDR3 reads TGTGCCAGTAAGGGGTCGGTTGCCCCCACAGATACGCAGTATTTT. The genes are TRBV19 and TRBJ2-3; TRBD1 is a possible D gene (5 bases). The CDR3 covers 15 residues. Between the trimmed V and J ends, which lost 7 bases and 2 bases, there was a span of 16 bases. Germline CDR1 and CDR2: LNHDA and SQIVND (reference sequence). Combining the CDR3 with reference TRBV19 and TRBJ2-3 gives the whole variable domain DGGITQSPKYLFRKEGQNVTLSCEQNLNHDAMYWYRQDPGQGLRLIYYSQIVNDFQKGDIAEGYSVSREKKESFPLTVTSAQKNPTAFYLCASKGSVAPTDTQYFGPGTRLTVL.

The J gene is TRBJ2-5, the V gene TRBV7-3; TRBD2 is a possible D gene (5 bases). With 2 bases removed from V and 5 bases from J, the gap between germline ends came to 9 bases. Germline CDR1 is SGHTA and CDR2 is FQGTGA. CDR3 length: 13 residues. The CDR3 bases are TGTGCCAGCAGCTTATATGAGCGGGAGACCCAGTACTTC. Amino acids: CASSLYERETQYF.

This clone was seen a handful of times. The chain recombines TRBV29-1 with TRBJ1-4; D remains ambiguous. Per the germline V gene, CDR1 is SQVTM and CDR2 is ANQGSEA. The CDR3 spans 14 residues. V lost 5 bases and J lost 8, with 18 bases in between. Here the CDR3 DNA reads TGCAGCGTTTCACGGAGTAGAGGCAGAGAAAAACTGTTTTTT. As protein: CSVSRSRGREKLFF.